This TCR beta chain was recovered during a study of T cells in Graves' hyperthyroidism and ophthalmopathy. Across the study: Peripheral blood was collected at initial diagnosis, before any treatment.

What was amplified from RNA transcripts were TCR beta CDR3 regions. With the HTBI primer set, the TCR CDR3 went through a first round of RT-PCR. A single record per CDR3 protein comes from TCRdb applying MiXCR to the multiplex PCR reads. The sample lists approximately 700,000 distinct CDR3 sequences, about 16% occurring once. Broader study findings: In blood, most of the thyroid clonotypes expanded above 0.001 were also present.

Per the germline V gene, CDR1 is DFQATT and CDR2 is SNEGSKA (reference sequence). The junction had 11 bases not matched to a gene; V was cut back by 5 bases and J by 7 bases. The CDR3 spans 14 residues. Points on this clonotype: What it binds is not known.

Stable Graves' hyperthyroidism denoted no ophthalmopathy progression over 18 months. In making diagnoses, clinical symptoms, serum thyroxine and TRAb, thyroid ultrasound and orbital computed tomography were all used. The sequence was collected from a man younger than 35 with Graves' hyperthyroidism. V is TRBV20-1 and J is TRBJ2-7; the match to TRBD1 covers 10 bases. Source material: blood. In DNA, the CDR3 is TGCAGTGCTCCTCCGGGACAGGGGACTGGAGAGCAGTACTTC. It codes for CSAPPGQGTGEQYF.